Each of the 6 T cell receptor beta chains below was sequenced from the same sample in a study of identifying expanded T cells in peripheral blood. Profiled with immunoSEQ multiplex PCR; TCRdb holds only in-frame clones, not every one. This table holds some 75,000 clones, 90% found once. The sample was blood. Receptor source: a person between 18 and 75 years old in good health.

CDR3 coding DNA: TGTGCCAGCAGTGCCGCGCAGGGGATCGGGGAGCTGTTTTTT. This codes for CASSAAQGIGELFF. The chain carries TRBV6-1 and TRBJ2-2; tentative D call: TRBD1 (6 bases). Trimming stripped 4 bases from V and 7 bases from J, with 13 bases between. The germline CDR1 and CDR2 sequences are MNHNS and SASEGT. The CDR3 is made up of 14 amino acids.

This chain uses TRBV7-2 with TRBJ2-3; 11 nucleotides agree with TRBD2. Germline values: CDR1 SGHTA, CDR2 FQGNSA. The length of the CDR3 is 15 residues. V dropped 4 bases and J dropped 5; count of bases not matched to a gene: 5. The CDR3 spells CASSSLAGGVDTQYF. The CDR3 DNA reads TGTGCCAGCAGCTCATTAGCGGGGGGGGTAGATACGCAGTATTTT.

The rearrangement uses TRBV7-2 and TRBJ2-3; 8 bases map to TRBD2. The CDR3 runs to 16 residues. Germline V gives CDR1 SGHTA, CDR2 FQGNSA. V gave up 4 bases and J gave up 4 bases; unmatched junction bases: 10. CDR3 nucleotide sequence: TGTGCCAGCAGCTCGCTTGCGGGGGGCCTTGCAGATACGCAGTATTTT. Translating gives CASSSLAGGLADTQYF.

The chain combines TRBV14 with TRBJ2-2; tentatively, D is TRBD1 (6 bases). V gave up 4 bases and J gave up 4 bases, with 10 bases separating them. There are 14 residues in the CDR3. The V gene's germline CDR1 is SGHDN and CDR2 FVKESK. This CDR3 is CASSLWGLTGELFF. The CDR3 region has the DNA TGTGCCAGCAGCCTCTGGGGGCTCACCGGGGAGCTGTTTTTT. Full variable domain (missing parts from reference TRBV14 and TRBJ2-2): EAGVTQFPSHSVIEKGQTVTLRCDPISGHDNLYWYRRVMGKEIKFLLHFVKESKQDESGMPNNRFLAERTGGTYSTLKVQPAELEDSGVYFCASSLWGLTGELFFGEGSRLTVL.

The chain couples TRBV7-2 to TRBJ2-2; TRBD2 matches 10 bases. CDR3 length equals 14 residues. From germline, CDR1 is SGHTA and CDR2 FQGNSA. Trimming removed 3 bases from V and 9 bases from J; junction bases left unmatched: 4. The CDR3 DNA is TGTGCCAGCAGCTTGGGACTAGCGAACCGGGAGCTGTTTTTT. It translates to CASSLGLANRELFF.

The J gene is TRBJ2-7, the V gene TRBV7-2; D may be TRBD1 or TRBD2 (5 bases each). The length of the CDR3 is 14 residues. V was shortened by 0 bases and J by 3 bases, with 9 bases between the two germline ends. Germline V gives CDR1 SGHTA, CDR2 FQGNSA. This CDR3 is CASSLAYGGYEQYF. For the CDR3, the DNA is TGTGCCAGCAGCTTAGCCTATGGGGGCTACGAGCAGTACTTC.